The 5 T cell receptor beta chains listed next were all sequenced from one sample in a study of shared clonotypes between healthy human individuals. The assay was immunoSEQ multiplex PCR, and TCRdb's table has in-frame clones only and misses some. Among roughly 700,000 clones listed, roughly 70% were seen once. Source material: memory CD4+ T cells sorted from blood. Sample subset: CD45RA-negative fraction. The origin of the receptors is a woman in her thirties in good health.

This sequence joins TRBV14 and TRBJ2-1; the match to TRBD2 covers 10 bases. The CDR3 has 17 amino acids. V was pared by 3 bases and J by 3 bases, with 8 bases of the junction left unmatched. The V gene's germline CDR1 is SGHDN and CDR2 FVKESK. CDR3: CASSHQRGTSVYNEQFF. The CDR3, as DNA: TGTGCCAGCAGCCATCAACGAGGGACTAGCGTCTACAATGAGCAGTTCTTC. Together with reference TRBV14 and TRBJ2-1, the CDR3 gives the full variable domain: EAGVTQFPSHSVIEKGQTVTLRCDPISGHDNLYWYRRVMGKEIKFLLHFVKESKQDESGMPNNRFLAERTGGTYSTLKVQPAELEDSGVYFCASSHQRGTSVYNEQFFGPGTRLTVL.

The chain is built from TRBV5-1 and TRBJ2-2; weak D call: TRBD2 (6 bases). This CDR3 spans 15 amino acids. The V gene's germline CDR1 is SGHRS and CDR2 YFSETQ. The V and J ends lost 1 base and 5 bases respectively, with 12 bases between them. DNA for the CDR3: TGCGCCAGCAGCTTGAGAGGGGAGGAGACCGGGGAGCTGTTTTTT. Its protein is CASSLRGEETGELFF.

The CDR3 nucleotides read TGTGCCAGCAGCGGCGGGAATACCTTCACAGATACGCAGTATTTT. This translates into CASSGGNTFTDTQYF. The chain combines TRBV11-2 with TRBJ2-3; possibly TRBD2 for D (6 bases). V lost 5 bases and J 2 bases, leaving 14 bases between the germline ends. The CDR3 totals 15 residues. Germline V CDR1 and CDR2: SGHAT, FQNNGV.

This rearrangement joins TRBV10-3 to TRBJ2-1; TRBD1 might be the D (8 bases). CDR3 size: 14 residues. Germline lookup yields CDR1 ENHRY and CDR2 SYGVKD. Trimming removed 8 bases at V and 4 bases at J, with 15 bases between. Here the CDR3 reads CAIGEGQVYNEQFF. The CDR3 DNA reads TGTGCCATCGGGGAGGGACAGGTTTACAATGAGCAGTTCTTC.

The V gene is TRBV5-1, the J gene TRBJ2-3; 7 nucleotides align to TRBD2. With 6 bases clipped from V and 3 bases from J, the junction kept 7 bases outside the gene matches. The V gene's germline CDR1 is SGHRS and CDR2 YFSETQ. This CDR3 comprises 14 residues. In DNA, the CDR3 is TGCGCCAGCACCCGGCTGGGGGGGACAGATACGCAGTATTTT. This sequence encodes CASTRLGGTDTQYF.